This T cell receptor (beta chain) was captured by sequencing in a study of tissue T cells after allogeneic stem cell transplantation. Findings and caveats of the study: Anatomically similar tissues had similar TCR repertoires within each patient. Limitations included a small, clinically heterogeneous cohort and limited sampling depth.

This CDR3 is built from 12 residues. Germline V gene lookup returns CDR1 KGHPV and CDR2 FQNQEV (reference sequence). V lost 4 bases to trimming and J lost 3 bases, with 7 bases between them. Repertoires were generated with immunoSEQ multiplex PCR, while TCRdb's copy carries only in-frame clones and drops some. The table records roughly 45,000 clones, over 65% of them present only once. Regarding this clone: Its antigen is unidentified. Mouse gene names and germline throughout. The missing CDR3 end, 1 residue past where the read stops, is filled in from the germline J gene.

Sequenced sample: sorted cells pooled from one or two spleens. The TCR sequence derives from a pool of C57BL/6 mice in good health. The chain couples TRBV26 to TRBJ2-7; D not resolved. CDR3 DNA (partial): TGTGCCAGCAGTCCCGACAACTATGAACAGTAC. Translating it yields CASSPDNYEQY. The CDR3 as a whole reads CASSPDNYEQYF.